This passage covers 8 T cell receptor beta chains from one sample sequenced in a study of CD8 T cells in ankylosing spondylitis. TCRdb reprocessed the 5' RACE reads with MiXCR, giving one entry per CDR3 protein. The data show about 36,000 distinct CDR3 sequences, 8% to 13% seen once. Sequenced sample: synovial fluid, either unsorted or a sorted T cell fraction (not recorded which). All receptors come from a male donor with ankylosing spondylitis.

This clonotype was seen many times. The chain uses TRBV13 and TRBJ2-3, with 10 bases matching TRBD2. The CDR3 contains 14 residues. The ends lost 5 bases at V and 5 bases at J; junction bases unmatched: 4. Per the germline V gene, CDR1 is PRHDT and CDR2 is FYEKMQ (reference sequence). The CDR3 sequence is CASSPSGSEDTQYF. CDR3 in DNA: TGTGCCAGCAGCCCTAGCGGGAGCGAAGATACGCAGTATTTT.

There are many counts of this clonotype. The chain links TRBV15 to TRBJ2-1; 10 nucleotides match TRBD2. This CDR3 spans 18 amino acids. J lost 2 bases, V lost 0 bases, and 7 bases had no gene match. In germline, CDR1 is LNHNV, CDR2 YYDKDF (reference sequence). CDR3 amino acids: CATSRDPKREGPYNEQFF. CDR3 nucleotides: TGTGCCACCAGCAGAGATCCCAAGCGGGAGGGGCCCTACAATGAGCAGTTCTTC.

This clonotype has just a few counts. The chain is built from TRBV28 and TRBJ1-5; 9 nucleotides match TRBD1. The V and J ends lost 5 bases and 0 bases, in that order; junction bases with no gene match: 11. The germline CDR1 and CDR2 sequences are MDHEN and SYDVKM. The CDR3 has 18 residues. The CDR3 loop is CASSASGQGLYSNQPQHF. CDR3 coding DNA: TGTGCCAGCAGTGCCTCGGGACAGGGCCTATATAGCAATCAGCCCCAGCATTTT.

The genes are TRBV19 and TRBJ2-1; D remains ambiguous. CDR1 and CDR2 from the germline V gene are LNHDA and SQIVND (reference sequence). CDR3 length equals 12 residues. The germline V and J ends were trimmed by 0 bases and 4 bases, with 1 base remaining between them. The CDR3, as DNA: TGTGCCAGTAGTATAGAATACAATGAGCAGTTCTTC. It yields the protein CASSIEYNEQFF.

This sequence joins TRBV19 and TRBJ2-1; D not certain. Germline V lookup: CDR1 LNHDA, CDR2 SQIVND (reference sequence). This CDR3 is 17 amino acids long. Trimming pared 3 bases from V and 4 bases from J, leaving 19 bases between. This CDR3 is CASSIGSDGSKYNEQFF. The CDR3 region has the DNA TGTGCCAGTAGTATCGGATCCGACGGATCCAAATACAATGAGCAGTTCTTC. Full variable domain (remainder filled in from reference TRBV19 and TRBJ2-1): DGGITQSPKYLFRKEGQNVTLSCEQNLNHDAMYWYRQDPGQGLRLIYYSQIVNDFQKGDIAEGYSVSREKKESFPLTVTSAQKNPTAFYLCASSIGSDGSKYNEQFFGPGTRLTVL.

The chain combines TRBV7-9 with TRBJ2-1; 9 positions match TRBD2. The CDR3 extends over 16 amino acids. Per germline, CDR1 SEHNR and CDR2 FQNEAQ (reference sequence). The junction had 8 bases not matched to a gene; V was cut back by 4 bases and J by 4 bases. CDR3 in amino acids: CASSSPSGLAYNEQFF. CDR3 DNA sequence: TGTGCCAGCAGCTCCCCGTCGGGACTAGCTTACAATGAGCAGTTCTTC.

In this sample, this clonotype turned up many times. The chain combines TRBV15 with TRBJ2-3; D is unclear. Germline CDR1 reads LNHNV; CDR2 reads YYDKDF (reference sequence). V was trimmed by 1 base and J by 2 bases, leaving 16 bases between them. This CDR3 has 17 amino acids. The CDR3: CATSRASRSVLTDTQYF. In DNA, the CDR3 is TGTGCCACCAGCAGAGCCTCGCGCAGCGTACTCACAGATACGCAGTATTTT.

In this sample, this clonotype turned up many times. The J gene is TRBJ2-7, the V gene TRBV7-2; D is unclear. Germline CDR1 SGHTA, CDR2 FQGNSA. The CDR3 runs to 13 residues. Deletions cut 3 bases from V and 1 base from J, with 7 bases between. The CDR3 nucleotides are TGTGCCAGCAGCTTTATAGGGTCCTACGAGCAGTACTTC. This codes for CASSFIGSYEQYF.